What follows are 11 T cell receptor beta chains derived from one specimen sequenced in a study of response to subunit inactivated influenza vaccine. Each CDR3 protein gets one entry after TCRdb re-called the RT-PCR reads with MiXCR. The table shows 500,000 to 600,000 distinct CDR3 sequences, with 7.6% occurring only once. Sequences were derived from PBMCs from blood, sampled less than 30 months after vaccination. These receptors all stem from a man aged 50 to 69 who received an inactivated influenza vaccine.

The genes are TRBV24-1 and TRBJ2-5; 10 positions agree with TRBD2. This CDR3 region has 16 residues. Germline CDR1 is KGHDR and CDR2 is SFDVKD. The ends lost 1 base at V and 5 bases at J; junction bases unmatched: 6. CDR3 sequence reads: CATSDFGSGGEETQYF. In nucleotides, the CDR3 is TGTGCCACCAGTGATTTCGGGAGCGGGGGGGAGGAGACCCAGTACTTC.

The J gene is TRBJ2-1, the V gene TRBV6-6; D tentatively reads TRBD1 or TRBD2 (6 bases each). The CDR3 has 13 residues. Trimming took 2 bases from V and 8 from J, leaving 10 bases between them. CDR1 is MNHNY and CDR2 is SVGAGI in the germline V gene (reference sequence). CDR3 coding DNA: TGTGCCAGCAGTTACATTAGGGGGGATGAGCAGTTCTTC. It yields the protein CASSYIRGDEQFF.

The V and J genes are TRBV20-1 and TRBJ1-6, with 9 nucleotides matching TRBD1. V lost 5 bases to trimming and J lost 7 bases; unmatched junction nucleotides: 15. The CDR3 runs to 17 residues. Germline V gene sequence: CDR1 DFQATT, CDR2 SNEGSKA (reference sequence). In nucleotides, the CDR3 is TGCAGTGCTCCCCGTCCCGGGACAGGGATGAACAATTCACCCCTCCACTTT. As protein: CSAPRPGTGMNNSPLHF.

This clonotype was seen a handful of times. This chain joins TRBV25-1 and TRBJ2-7; the D gene is possibly TRBD1 (6 bases). With 1 base removed from V and 6 bases from J, the gap between germline ends came to 7 bases. The CDR3 length is 12 residues. The germline CDR1 and CDR2 sequences are MGHDK and SYGVNS. CDR3 in amino acids: CASSESGVEQYF. Written as DNA, the CDR3 is TGTGCCAGCAGTGAATCAGGGGTCGAGCAGTACTTC.

The table lists this clonotype with many counts. This rearrangement joins TRBV5-4 to TRBJ2-2; D is perhaps TRBD1 (5 bases). V dropped 0 bases and J dropped 6 bases, with 6 bases sitting between them. The CDR3 contains 13 residues. Germline V gives CDR1 SGHNT, CDR2 YYREEE (reference sequence). CDR3 in DNA: TGTGCCAGCAGCTTGGTAGGGGCCGGGGAGCTGTTTTTT. Translated, it gives CASSLVGAGELFF.

This clonotype was counted between two and nine times. The chain has TRBV3-1 and TRBJ1-3; D unresolved. Trimming left V 5 bases short and J 0 bases short, with 14 bases between. The CDR3 spans 16 residues. Germline V gene lookup returns CDR1 LGHDT and CDR2 YNNKEL (reference sequence). CDR3 protein: CASSDQLPYSGNTIYF. The DNA of the CDR3 is TGTGCCAGCAGCGACCAATTGCCCTACTCTGGAAACACCATATATTTT.

This chain connects TRBV5-1 to TRBJ2-5; D possibly corresponds to TRBD2 (6 bases). Germline CDR1 reads SGHRS; CDR2 reads YFSETQ. This CDR3 has 14 residues. V was shortened by 1 base and J by 2 bases, with 9 bases between the two germline ends. CDR3 nucleotide sequence: TGCGCCAGCAGCTTGTCGGCGGGGCAAGAGACCCAGTACTTC. Protein product: CASSLSAGQETQYF. The whole variable domain, filled in from reference TRBV5-1 and TRBJ2-5, reads KAGVTQTPRYLIKTRGQQVTLSCSPISGHRSVSWYQQTPGQGLQFLFEYFSETQRNKGNFPGRFSGRQFSNSRSEMNVSTLELGDSALYLCASSLSAGQETQYFGPGTRLLVL.

The chain joins TRBV11-1 to TRBJ2-3, with D unresolved. The germline V gene encodes CDR1 SGHAT and CDR2 FQDESV (reference sequence). Trimming cost V 2 bases and J 10 bases, with 10 bases left between them. This CDR3 region has 12 residues. The CDR3 region has the DNA TGTGCCAGCAGCTTACCGGGTACACCGCAGTATTTT. As protein: CASSLPGTPQYF.

Regarding this clonotype: Mismatch with germline at one junction end may stem from a read error. The rearrangement uses TRBV29-1 and TRBJ2-1; 9 nucleotides line up with TRBD1. The CDR3 consists of 15 residues. CDR1 is SQVTM, CDR2 ANQGSEA, per germline. The CDR3 DNA is TGCAGCGTTCAAGACGGGACAGGGATCCTCAATGAGCAGTTCTTC. The encoded protein is CSVQDGTGILNEQFF.

This clonotype was seen ten or more times. This chain joins TRBV5-1 and TRBJ2-7; D uncertain. CDR1 is SGHRS, CDR2 YFSETQ, per germline. Between the trimmed V and J ends, which lost 2 bases and 1 base, there was a span of 7 bases. The CDR3 runs to 13 residues. CDR3 DNA sequence: TGCGCCAGCAGCTTCGGCGCATCCTACGAGCAGTACTTC. Protein: CASSFGASYEQYF.

This clonotype was seen ten or more times. The V gene is TRBV7-9, the J gene TRBJ1-1; D remains ambiguous. V shed 5 bases and J shed 1 base, with 8 bases lying between them. The germline gives CDR1 SEHNR, CDR2 FQNEAQ (reference sequence). The CDR3 totals 13 residues. In DNA form, the CDR3 reads TGTGCCAGCAGCCACACAGAGAACACTGAAGCTTTCTTT. Translation: CASSHTENTEAFF.